One sample yielded the 30 T cell receptor beta chains listed below, sequenced in a study of naive CD8 T cells in extremely preterm neonates. Overall study results and limits: Relative to older groups, preterm infants had shorter, less trimmed CDR3s with fewer N additions.

Extremely preterm births at about 22-28 weeks of gestation supplied the samples. This table comes from immunoSEQ multiplex PCR, and its TCRdb copy is limited to in-frame clones, with some not included. The table records 21,000 or so clones, about 91% of them present only once. These receptors have no known antigen. Sequencing was carried out using naive CD8+ T cells from cord blood. All receptors derive from a boy who was born preterm.

This clone was seen a few times. The chain uses TRBV5-1 and TRBJ2-7; TRBD1 matches at 8 bases. The V and J ends lost 1 base and 6 bases, in that order; junction bases with no gene match: 0. Germline loops: CDR1 SGHRS, CDR2 YFSETQ. This CDR3 is 12 amino acids long. This CDR3 is CASSLTGGEQYF. CDR3 DNA sequence: TGCGCCAGCAGCTTGACAGGGGGCGAGCAGTACTTC.

The chain recombines TRBV9 with TRBJ2-1; a possible D gene is TRBD2 (6 bases). Germline CDR1 and CDR2: SGDLS and YYNGEE. V was shortened by 3 bases and J by 2 bases, with 15 bases between the two germline ends. The CDR3 totals 16 residues. The CDR3 region has the DNA TGTGCCAGCAGCGCCCAAACCGGGACTCCCTACAATGAGCAGTTCTTC. Its protein is CASSAQTGTPYNEQFF.

This chain joins TRBV19 and TRBJ1-6; D is unresolved. Deletions cut 1 base from V and 9 bases from J, with 4 bases between. Germline-derived CDR1 and CDR2 are LNHDA and SQIVND (reference sequence). The CDR3 length is 12 residues. Here the CDR3 DNA reads TGTGCCAGTAGTATAGGGGCTTCACCCCTCCACTTT. It encodes CASSIGASPLHF. The variable domain in full, with the rest retrieved from reference TRBV19 and TRBJ1-6, is DGGITQSPKYLFRKEGQNVTLSCEQNLNHDAMYWYRQDPGQGLRLIYYSQIVNDFQKGDIAEGYSVSREKKESFPLTVTSAQKNPTAFYLCASSIGASPLHFGNGTRLTVT.

The chain links TRBV29-1 to TRBJ2-3, with a tentative D call TRBD1 (5 bases). Looked up from germline, CDR1 is SQVTM and CDR2 is ANQGSEA. This CDR3 contains 10 residues. Trimming took off 0 bases at V and 10 bases at J, with 5 bases between the two ends. The CDR3 here is CSVEDRAQYF. Written as DNA, the CDR3 is TGCAGCGTTGAAGACAGGGCGCAGTATTTT.

The chain joins TRBV5-6 to TRBJ2-1, with D uncertain. The CDR3 extends over 12 amino acids. V lost 2 bases to trimming and J lost 2 bases, with 2 bases between them. The germline V gene encodes CDR1 SGHDT and CDR2 YYEEEE. This CDR3 reads CASSFTYNEQFF. CDR3 nucleotides: TGTGCCAGCAGCTTCACCTACAATGAGCAGTTCTTC.

The chain combines TRBV20-1 with TRBJ1-2; the D is unclear. The CDR3 spans 11 residues. Germline assignment: CDR1 DFQATT and CDR2 SNEGSKA (reference sequence). Trimming took 5 bases from V and 0 from J, leaving 4 bases between them. The CDR3 protein is CSADTNYGYTF. CDR3 nucleotides: TGCAGTGCTGACACTAACTATGGCTACACCTTC.

Concerning this clone: The sample contains more than one DNA sequence encoding this CDR3. This sequence joins TRBV7-9 and TRBJ2-7, with 10 bases matching TRBD1. CDR1 is SEHNR, CDR2 FQNEAQ, per germline (reference sequence). Trimming at V came to 1 base and at J to 4 bases, leaving 1 base not matched to a gene. The CDR3 runs 14 residues. Here the CDR3 reads CASSLGQGAYEQYF. The CDR3 DNA reads TGTGCCAGCAGCTTAGGACAGGGGGCTTACGAGCAGTACTTC. Complete variable domain (other parts from reference TRBV7-9 and TRBJ2-7): DTGVSQNPRHKITKRGQNVTFRCDPISEHNRLYWYRQTLGQGPEFLTYFQNEAQLEKSRLLSDRFSAERPKGSFSTLEIQRTEQGDSAMYLCASSLGQGAYEQYFGPGTRLTVT.

The chain employs TRBV7-2 and TRBJ2-1, with a weak D call TRBD1 (7 bases). Trimming shortened V by 1 base and J by 7 bases, and 11 bases separated the two germline ends. Germline V gives CDR1 SGHTA, CDR2 FQGNSA. The CDR3 runs to 14 residues. In nucleotides, the CDR3 is TGTGCCAGCAGCTTAGAGGGGGCGGGGAATGAGCAGTTCTTC. This encodes CASSLEGAGNEQFF.

The V call is TRBV30, the J call TRBJ1-5, with D perhaps matching TRBD1 (5 bases). The ends were cut back, 1 base at V and 1 base at J, with 5 bases in the middle. CDR3 length: 13 amino acids. Germline V gene lookup returns CDR1 GTSNPN and CDR2 SVGIG (reference sequence). For the CDR3, the DNA is TGTGCCTGGAGTGGGGACAGCAATCAGCCCCAGCATTTT. This codes for CAWSGDSNQPQHF.

The chain employs TRBV4-3 and TRBJ2-5; 12 bases align to TRBD2. Germline-derived CDR1 and CDR2 are LGHNA and YSLEER. Trimming at V came to 0 bases and at J to 2 bases, leaving 1 base not matched to a gene. This CDR3 is built from 16 residues. The CDR3 region has the DNA TGCGCCAGCAGCCAAGATCTAGCGGGGGGGCAAGAGACCCAGTACTTC. Residues: CASSQDLAGGQETQYF.

The chain combines TRBV4-1 with TRBJ2-3; D gene unclear. V lost 4 bases and J 0 bases, leaving 5 bases between the germline ends. Germline CDR1 MGHRA, CDR2 YSYEKL. The CDR3 extends over 13 amino acids. CDR3 nucleotides: TGCGCCAGCAGCCGTACTAGCACAGATACGCAGTATTTT. Its protein product is CASSRTSTDTQYF.

A single count supports this clone. The chain is built from TRBV4-1 and TRBJ2-1; 11 nucleotides agree with TRBD1. Losses at the gene ends were 1 base for V and 8 bases for J; bases not matched to a gene: 1. This CDR3 has 14 amino acids. Germline V gene sequence: CDR1 MGHRA, CDR2 YSYEKL. The chain's CDR3 is CASSQGTGGDEQFF. DNA for the CDR3: TGCGCCAGCAGCCAAGGGACAGGGGGCGATGAGCAGTTCTTC.

The chain is built from TRBV6-5 and TRBJ1-4; TRBD1 agrees at 7 bases. Germline lookup yields CDR1 MNHEY and CDR2 SVGAGI. The CDR3 consists of 15 residues. V shed 4 bases, J shed 0 bases, and the junction held 2 bases outside the gene matches. Written as DNA, the CDR3 is TGTGCCAGCAGTTGGACAGGTGCAACTAATGAAAAACTGTTTTTT. Its protein is CASSWTGATNEKLFF.

The chain recombines TRBV7-6 with TRBJ2-5; D is ambiguous. The V end was cut by 5 bases, the J end by 2 bases, with 15 bases between. The CDR3 runs 15 residues. Germline values: CDR1 SGHVS, CDR2 FNYEAQ. CDR3 nucleotide sequence: TGTGCCAGCAGCCTCCCGGCGACTCCTCAAGAGACCCAGTACTTC. It specifies CASSLPATPQETQYF.

The genes are TRBV27 and TRBJ1-5; D unresolved. V was shortened by 6 bases and J by 1 base, with 7 bases between the two germline ends. CDR1 is MNHEY, CDR2 SMNVEV, per germline (reference sequence). The CDR3 has 13 residues. The CDR3 DNA is TGTGCCAGCAGCCCCGACAGCAATCAGCCCCAGCATTTT. Protein: CASSPDSNQPQHF.

A word on this clone: The CDR3 end shows no conserved phenylalanine or tryptophan, and so a read error is likely. The chain combines TRBV12-5 with TRBJ2-7; D is perhaps TRBD1 (6 bases). This CDR3 has 11 amino acids. Germline CDR1 and CDR2: LGHNT and FRNRAP. The V end was cut by 5 bases, the J end by 4 bases, with 6 bases between. This CDR3 reads CASGDRYEQYL. The CDR3, as DNA: TGTGCTAGTGGTGACAGGTACGAGCAGTACCTC.

This chain joins TRBV12-5 and TRBJ2-2; 11 bases map to TRBD1. The CDR3 consists of 16 residues. Germline lookup yields CDR1 LGHNT and CDR2 FRNRAP. V lost 7 bases, J lost 6 bases, and 10 bases stayed unmatched. CDR3 bases: TGTGCTAGTGTCCTCCGGACAGGGGGCGCACCCGGGGAGCTGTTTTTT. Protein: CASVLRTGGAPGELFF.

The chain recombines TRBV25-1 with TRBJ2-7; TRBD1 aligns across 7 bases. Looked up from germline, CDR1 is MGHDK and CDR2 is SYGVNS. The CDR3 extends over 11 amino acids. Trimming cost V 6 bases and J 4 bases; bases outside gene matches: 0. The CDR3 here is CASRQGYEQYF. In DNA, the CDR3 is TGTGCCAGCAGACAGGGGTACGAGCAGTACTTC.

The rearrangement links TRBV4-1 to TRBJ1-4, with 7 bases identical to TRBD1. There are 16 residues in the CDR3. Germline CDR1 reads MGHRA; CDR2 reads YSYEKL. With 3 bases clipped from V and 2 bases from J, the junction kept 6 bases outside the gene matches. In nucleotides, the CDR3 is TGCGCCAGCAGCCAGAGTGACAGGGCGACTAATGAAAAACTGTTTTTT. It is translated as CASSQSDRATNEKLFF.

V gene TRBV2 combines with J gene TRBJ1-4; TRBD1 matches 7 bases. Germline trimming cut 4 bases from V and 11 bases from J; bases unmatched to any gene: 4. This CDR3 is 12 amino acids long. Germline CDR1 and CDR2: SNHLY and FYNNEI. The CDR3 sequence is CASSVDRDKLFF. The CDR3 bases are TGTGCCAGCAGTGTTGACAGGGACAAACTGTTTTTT.

The chain couples TRBV19 to TRBJ2-1, with 8 nucleotides matching TRBD1. V trimming: 2 bases; J trimming: 5 bases; junction bases outside the gene matches: 2. The CDR3 loop spans 14 amino acids. Germline V lookup: CDR1 LNHDA, CDR2 SQIVND (reference sequence). The CDR3 sequence: CASSIQGAHNEQFF. The CDR3 DNA reads TGTGCCAGTAGTATACAGGGGGCACACAATGAGCAGTTCTTC.

This sequence joins TRBV4-1 and TRBJ2-2; a possible D gene is TRBD1 (6 bases). The CDR3 is made up of 13 amino acids. Germline CDR1 reads MGHRA; CDR2 reads YSYEKL. Trimming left V 3 bases short and J 4 bases short, with 6 bases between. The CDR3: CASSHRGTGELFF. The DNA of the CDR3 is TGCGCCAGCAGCCACAGGGGCACCGGGGAGCTGTTTTTT.

The rearrangement joins TRBV9 to TRBJ2-5, with 7 bases that match TRBD2. With 0 bases clipped from V and 0 bases from J, the junction kept 2 bases outside the gene matches. The CDR3 runs to 15 residues. CDR1 and CDR2 from the germline V gene are SGDLS and YYNGEE. CDR3 DNA: TGTGCCAGCAGCGTAGGGACTAGAGACCAAGAGACCCAGTACTTC. Translating it yields CASSVGTRDQETQYF.

The chain couples TRBV19 to TRBJ1-5; D is unclear. Germline assignment: CDR1 LNHDA and CDR2 SQIVND (reference sequence). The V end was cut by 4 bases, the J end by 2 bases, with 6 bases between. This CDR3 region has 13 residues. CDR3 residues: CASSNGGNQPQHF. The CDR3 DNA reads as TGTGCCAGTAGTAACGGGGGCAATCAGCCCCAGCATTTT.

The rearrangement links TRBV9 to TRBJ1-2, with 7 positions matching TRBD1. V trimming: 3 bases; J trimming: 4 bases; junction bases outside the gene matches: 0. The CDR3 spans 12 residues. Germline loops: CDR1 SGDLS, CDR2 YYNGEE. In DNA, the CDR3 is TGTGCCAGCAGCGCAGGGGGCTATGGCTACACCTTC. As protein: CASSAGGYGYTF.

This clone came up a few times. The chain carries TRBV12-5 and TRBJ1-2, with D maybe TRBD1 (6 bases). Germline V lookup: CDR1 LGHNT, CDR2 FRNRAP. Trimming cost V 0 bases and J 7 bases, with 6 bases left between them. This CDR3 is built from 12 residues. The CDR3 DNA reads TGTGCTAGTGGTTTGGTACAGGGTGGCTACACCTTC. It yields the protein CASGLVQGGYTF.

The rearrangement joins TRBV6-1 to TRBJ1-6, with D unresolved. The germline V and J ends were trimmed by 3 bases and 2 bases, with 5 bases remaining between them. CDR3 length: 14 residues. Germline V lookup: CDR1 MNHNS, CDR2 SASEGT. The CDR3: CASSEVTYNSPLHF. In DNA form, the CDR3 reads TGTGCCAGCAGTGAGGTAACCTATAATTCACCCCTCCACTTT.

This chain uses TRBV7-9 with TRBJ2-2, with a possible D match to TRBD1 (8 bases). Germline CDR1 reads SEHNR; CDR2 reads FQNEAQ (reference sequence). This CDR3 has 16 amino acids. V lost 8 bases, J lost 0 bases, and 16 bases lay in between. The CDR3 loop reads CASVLADRANTGELFF. For the CDR3, the DNA is TGTGCCAGCGTCCTAGCGGACAGGGCGAACACCGGGGAGCTGTTTTTT.

The V gene is TRBV9, the J gene TRBJ2-3; possible D gene TRBD1, 5 bases. V was shortened by 0 bases and J by 10 bases, with 15 bases between the two germline ends. Germline lookup yields CDR1 SGDLS and CDR2 YYNGEE. The CDR3 covers 14 residues. CDR3 DNA: TGTGCCAGCAGCGTAGAGCCCCAGGGTGAGGCGCAGTATTTT. Protein: CASSVEPQGEAQYF.

V and J are TRBV19 and TRBJ2-1; no reliable D call. This CDR3 is built from 11 residues. V dropped 2 bases and J dropped 5 bases, with 1 base sitting between them. Germline-derived CDR1 and CDR2 are LNHDA and SQIVND (reference sequence). The CDR3 reads CASSINNEQFF. The DNA of the CDR3 is TGTGCCAGTAGTATAAACAATGAGCAGTTCTTC.